A single sample gave rise to the 11 T cell receptor beta chains below, sequenced in a study of T cells in Graves' hyperthyroidism and ophthalmopathy. RNA transcripts provided the source from which TCR beta CDR3 regions were amplified. A set of HTBI primers served as the primers for a first-round RT-PCR of the TCR CDR3. TCRdb called the multiplex PCR reads again in MiXCR, with one record for every CDR3 protein. Of 600,000 to 700,000 distinct CDR3 sequences listed, approximately 42% are singletons. The sequenced sample was peripheral blood or thyroid tissue (not recorded which). All receptors come from an adult man with Graves' disease, either hyperthyroidism or ophthalmopathy (not recorded which).

About this clonotype: A much bigger clone sits one base away, suggesting this may be a read error. The chain employs TRBV5-5 and TRBJ2-7; D possibly corresponds to TRBD1 (6 bases). CDR3 size: 14 residues. Per the germline V gene, CDR1 is SGHKS and CDR2 is YYEKEE (reference sequence). CDR3 in DNA: TGCGCCAGCAGCTTGGCAGGGGAAAACTACGAGCAGTACTTC. Protein: CASSLAGENYEQYF.

This rearrangement joins TRBV2 to TRBJ1-2; D gene ambiguous. V was trimmed by 6 bases and J by 2 bases, leaving 16 bases between them. This CDR3 has 15 residues. Germline CDR1 is SNHLY and CDR2 is FYNNEI. The CDR3 is CASSLAPEGNYGYTF. The CDR3 nucleotides are TGTGCCAGCAGCTTGGCTCCAGAAGGGAACTATGGCTACACCTTC.

This chain uses TRBV7-2 with TRBJ2-2; 7 nucleotides align to TRBD1. V dropped 4 bases and J dropped 4; count of bases not matched to a gene: 6. This CDR3 spans 15 amino acids. The V gene's germline CDR1 is SGHTA and CDR2 FQGNSA. CDR3 nucleotides: TGTGCCAGCAGCTACCGACAGGGAATCACCGGGGAGCTGTTTTTT. Translation gives CASSYRQGITGELFF.

This chain uses TRBV7-9 with TRBJ1-5; 7 nucleotides line up with TRBD1. The germline V gene has CDR1 SEHNR and CDR2 FQNEAQ (reference sequence). CDR3 length: 18 residues. With 4 bases clipped from V and 1 base from J, the junction kept 13 bases outside the gene matches. The CDR3 region is CASSYRTGGTASNQPQHF. For the CDR3, the DNA is TGTGCCAGCAGCTACCGCACAGGCGGGACAGCCAGCAATCAGCCCCAGCATTTT.

Concerning this clonotype itself: The limits of the CDR3 on the DNA are not certain, so only TCRdb's listed CDR3 is given. This chain joins TRBV25-1 and TRBJ1-1. CDR1 is MGHDK and CDR2 is SYGVNS in the germline V gene. The CDR3 is 13 amino acids in total, end residues counted. The CDR3 spells CACSARENTEAFF.

This clonotype was seen more than once but under ten times. The rearrangement uses TRBV5-1 and TRBJ2-7; no reliable D call. The CDR3 is 12 residues long. Looked up from germline, CDR1 is SGHRS and CDR2 is YFSETQ. Trimming shortened V by 7 bases and J by 3 bases, and 11 bases separated the two germline ends. The CDR3 DNA sequence: TGCGCCAGCGCCCAGGAAAACTACGAGCAGTACTTC. Protein: CASAQENYEQYF.

This clonotype was seen ten or more times. The genes are TRBV20-1 and TRBJ2-5, with a tentative D call TRBD2 (6 bases). Trimming removed 6 bases from V and 5 bases from J, with 10 bases in between. Germline V gene lookup returns CDR1 DFQATT and CDR2 SNEGSKA (reference sequence). CDR3 length equals 11 residues. CDR3 DNA: TGCAGTGCATCAAGCGGGGAGACCCAGTACTTC. Its translation: CSASSGETQYF.

The genes are TRBV7-9 and TRBJ1-6; D may be TRBD1 (6 bases). The CDR3 runs to 17 residues. The germline gives CDR1 SEHNR, CDR2 FQNEAQ (reference sequence). V was pared by 5 bases and J by 7 bases, with 21 bases between. The CDR3 DNA sequence: TGTGCCAGCAGCCAAGATCCATCCGGCCAGGGGAATTCACCCCTCCACTTT. Translating it yields CASSQDPSGQGNSPLHF.

This chain connects TRBV6-6 to TRBJ1-2; 11 bases are shared with TRBD1. The trim removed 6 bases at V and 4 bases at J, leaving 4 bases unmatched. This CDR3 is built from 14 residues. CDR1 MNHNY and CDR2 SVGAGI come from the germline V gene (reference sequence). The CDR3 reads CASRKGQGVYGYTF. DNA of the CDR3: TGTGCCAGCAGAAAGGGACAGGGGGTCTATGGCTACACCTTC.

This chain links TRBV15 with TRBJ2-6; TRBD2 aligns across 7 bases. The germline V gene encodes CDR1 LNHNV and CDR2 YYDKDF (reference sequence). V trimming: 0 bases; J trimming: 2 bases; junction bases outside the gene matches: 1. This CDR3 spans 16 amino acids. This chain's CDR3 is CATSRDRGAGANVLTF. CDR3 bases: TGTGCCACCAGCAGAGATCGGGGGGCTGGGGCCAACGTCCTGACTTTC.

The chain carries TRBV6-6 and TRBJ1-5, with D perhaps matching TRBD1 (5 bases). Trimming took off 2 bases at V and 2 bases at J, with 10 bases between the two ends. The CDR3 extends over 15 amino acids. CDR1 is MNHNY, CDR2 SVGAGI, per germline (reference sequence). The CDR3 DNA follows: TGTGCCAGCAGTTACCGGGGGTCTGGCAATCAGCCCCAGCATTTT. Protein sequence: CASSYRGSGNQPQHF.